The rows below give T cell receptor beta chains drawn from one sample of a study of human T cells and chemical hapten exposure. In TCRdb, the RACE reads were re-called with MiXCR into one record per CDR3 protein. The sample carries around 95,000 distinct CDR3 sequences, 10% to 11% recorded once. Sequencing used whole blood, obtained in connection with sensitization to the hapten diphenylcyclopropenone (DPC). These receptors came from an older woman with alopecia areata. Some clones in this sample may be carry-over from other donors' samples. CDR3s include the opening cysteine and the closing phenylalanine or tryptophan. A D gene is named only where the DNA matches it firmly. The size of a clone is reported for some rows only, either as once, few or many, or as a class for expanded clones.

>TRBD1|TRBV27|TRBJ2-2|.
TGTGCCAGTAAGATGGGACAGGGGATGGCCGGGGAGCTGTTTTTT
CASKMGQGMAGELFF
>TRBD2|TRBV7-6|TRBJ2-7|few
TGTGCCAGCAGCGTCAGTTATACCGGGGGGTCCTACGAGCAGTACTTC
CASSVSYTGGSYEQYF
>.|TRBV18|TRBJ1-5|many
TGTGCCAGCTCACACAGGGAAGCTGATAATCAGCCCCAGCATTTT
CASSHREADNQPQHF
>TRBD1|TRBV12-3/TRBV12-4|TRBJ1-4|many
TGTGCCAGCAGGGACAGGTCTCATAATGAAAAACTGTTTTTT
CASRDRSHNEKLFF
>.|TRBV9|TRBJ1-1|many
TGTGCCAGCAGCGTAGAGGGAGGGGCCACTGAAGCTTTCTTT
CASSVEGGATEAFF
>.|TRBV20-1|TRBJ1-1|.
TGCAGTGTCATAGCGGGGGGGTCTGAAGCTTTCTTT
CSVIAGGSEAFF
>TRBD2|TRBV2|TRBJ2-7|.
TGTGCCAGCAAGAAAGGACTAGCGATCGAGCAGTACTTC
CASKKGLAIEQYF
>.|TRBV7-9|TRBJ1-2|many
TGTGCCAGCAGCTTTGGACGCCACTCAGGCTACACCTTC
CASSFGRHSGYTF
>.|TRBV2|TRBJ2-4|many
TGTGCCAGCAGTGCCACCGACGAAAACATTCAGTACTTC
CASSATDENIQYF
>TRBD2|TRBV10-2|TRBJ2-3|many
TGCGCCAGCAGTGACCGGACTAGCGGGGACTACACAGATACGCAGTATTTT
CASSDRTSGDYTDTQYF
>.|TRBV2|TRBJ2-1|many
TGTGCCAGCAAAAAGGGGGGGGGCCCCTACAATGAGCAGTTCTTC
CASKKGGGPYNEQFF